This T cell receptor beta chain was obtained from a study of blood T cell repertoires in COVID-19. Measured with immunoSEQ multiplex PCR; TCRdb has only the in-frame clones, and not every one. The sample lists roughly 180,000 clones; about 85% were seen once. The CDR3 covers 14 residues. CDR1 is SNHLY, CDR2 FYNNEI, per germline. Trimming removed 2 bases from V and 0 bases from J, with 5 bases in between. The chain is built from TRBV2 and TRBJ1-3; D call uncertain. The TCR sequence derives from a woman between 45 and 65 years old with COVID-19, enrolled during active disease. Source material: peripheral blood. CDR3 sequence: CASSEQFSGNTIYF. CDR3 DNA sequence: TGTGCCAGCAGTGAACAGTTCTCTGGAAACACCATATATTTT. The whole variable domain, filled in from reference TRBV2 and TRBJ1-3, reads EPEVTQTPSHQVTQMGQEVILRCVPISNHLYFYWYRQILGQKVEFLVSFYNNEISEKSEIFDDQFSVERPDGSNFTLKIRSTKLEDSAMYFCASSEQFSGNTIYFGEGSWLTVV.